A single sample is the source of the 14 T cell receptor beta chains below, sequenced in a study of blood T cell repertoires in COVID-19. Generated by immunoSEQ multiplex PCR, the TCRdb table keeps only in-frame clones and is missing some. The profile shows hundreds of thousands of clones, around 82% of them singletons. Sequenced: PBMCs or T cells enriched from blood (not recorded which). The source is a man younger than 40 with acute COVID-19.

The gene calls are TRBV15 and TRBJ1-3, with 7 nucleotides matching TRBD1. The CDR3 is made up of 18 amino acids. The junction had 14 bases not matched to a gene; V was cut back by 3 bases and J by 3 bases. Germline V lookup: CDR1 LNHNV, CDR2 YYDKDF (reference sequence). The CDR3 sequence: CATSRTQGSSFRGNTIYF. The CDR3 nucleotides read TGTGCCACCAGCAGGACACAGGGGTCCTCTTTCCGTGGAAACACCATATATTTT.

The rearrangement uses TRBV28 and TRBJ1-4, with 7 bases aligning to TRBD1. Germline CDR1 and CDR2: MDHEN and SYDVKM. V dropped 5 bases and J dropped 5; count of bases not matched to a gene: 8. The CDR3 is 15 residues long. The CDR3 coding sequence is TGTGCCAGCAGTACGACAGGGAAGATCAATGAAAAACTGTTTTTT. Protein product: CASSTTGKINEKLFF.

The genes are TRBV7-6 and TRBJ2-5; D remains ambiguous. The CDR3 sequence is 13 residues long. V shed 5 bases and J shed 1 base, with 8 bases lying between them. Germline CDR1 and CDR2: SGHVS and FNYEAQ. CDR3 region: CASSTPGQETQYF. In DNA, the CDR3 is TGTGCCAGCAGCACCCCGGGCCAAGAGACCCAGTACTTC.

With respect to this clone: Different DNA sequences within this sample yield the same CDR3. The chain carries TRBV24-1 and TRBJ1-1; the D is unclear. V lost 4 bases and J lost 4, with 9 bases in between. From germline, CDR1 is KGHDR and CDR2 SFDVKD. This CDR3 is built from 13 residues. DNA for the CDR3: TGTGCCACCAGTGACCCGGGTGGCACTGAAGCTTTCTTT. Translation gives CATSDPGGTEAFF.

This clone has just one count. In DNA, the CDR3 is TGTGCCAGCAGCGCGGGACAGGGTTTGGGCACTGAAGCTTTCTTT. This codes for CASSAGQGLGTEAFF. The rearrangement uses TRBV9 and TRBJ1-1; 9 bases are shared with TRBD1. CDR1 is SGDLS, CDR2 YYNGEE, per germline. The CDR3 is made up of 15 amino acids. Trimming took 3 bases from V and 4 from J; bases not matched to a gene: 7.

The V call is TRBV18, the J call TRBJ1-2, with D possibly TRBD1 on 5 matching bases. CDR1 KGHSH and CDR2 LQKENI come from the germline V gene. The CDR3 is 15 residues long. V lost 0 bases to trimming and J lost 3 bases, with 11 bases between them. This CDR3 is CASSPPPTEDYGYTF. The CDR3 nucleotides are TGTGCCAGCTCACCACCACCGACAGAAGACTATGGCTACACCTTC.

The V gene is TRBV19, the J gene TRBJ1-1; 9 bases are shared with TRBD1. After removal of 5 bases from V and 12 bases from J, the junction contained 7 bases not matched to a gene. CDR3 length: 12 amino acids. Germline V lookup: CDR1 LNHDA, CDR2 SQIVND (reference sequence). In nucleotides, the CDR3 is TGTGCCAGTAGTCAAACAGGGGGCCAGTCTTTCTTT. Translated: CASSQTGGQSFF.

V usage is TRBV7-3 and J usage is TRBJ2-2, with 8 positions matching TRBD2. V lost 4 bases, J lost 7 bases, and 8 bases stayed unmatched. The CDR3 has 15 residues. CDR1 and CDR2 (germline): SGHTA, FQGTGA. The CDR3 sequence is CASSWRSGEGGELFF. CDR3 coding DNA: TGTGCCAGCAGCTGGCGTAGCGGGGAAGGCGGGGAGCTGTTTTTT.

In DNA, the CDR3 is TGTGCCAGCAGCCTAGCGACTAGCGGGGGAAATGAGCAGTTCTTC. Its protein is CASSLATSGGNEQFF. The chain links TRBV4-2 to TRBJ2-1; 12 nucleotides agree with TRBD2. J lost 7 bases, V lost 4 bases, and 5 bases had no gene match. The length of the CDR3 is 15 residues. Germline V gene data show CDR1 as LGHNA and CDR2 as YNFKEQ.

Details on this clone: The sample holds other DNA sequences that translate to the same CDR3. The chain carries TRBV2 and TRBJ1-1, with 8 bases aligning to TRBD1. Germline V lookup: CDR1 SNHLY, CDR2 FYNNEI. V dropped 11 bases and J dropped 0; count of bases not matched to a gene: 5. The CDR3 runs to 13 residues. The CDR3 is CAGTTGVNTEAFF. Here the CDR3 DNA reads TGTGCCGGGACGACAGGGGTGAACACTGAAGCTTTCTTT.

This chain links TRBV7-9 with TRBJ1-2; 7 bases match TRBD1. J gave up 8 bases and V 4 bases, and 4 bases lay outside the gene matches. CDR1 is SEHNR and CDR2 is FQNEAQ in the germline V gene (reference sequence). The CDR3 covers 12 residues. This CDR3 reads CASSSTGFGYTF. The CDR3 DNA is TGTGCCAGCAGCTCGACAGGGTTCGGCTACACCTTC.

The chain uses TRBV5-4 and TRBJ1-4, with a tentative D call TRBD1 (6 bases). The CDR3 is made up of 12 amino acids. Germline CDR1 reads SGHNT; CDR2 reads YYREEE (reference sequence). The V and J ends lost 3 bases and 8 bases respectively, with 8 bases between them. The CDR3 nucleotides are TGTGCCAGCAGCTCTGGACAGGAAAAACTGTTTTTT. It encodes CASSSGQEKLFF.

The chain uses TRBV28 and TRBJ1-2, with D possibly being TRBD1 (5 bases). The CDR3 length is 16 residues. CDR1 is MDHEN and CDR2 is SYDVKM in the germline V gene. V lost 2 bases and J lost 8, with 21 bases in between. This CDR3 reads CASSLVHFVAGGGYTF. In nucleotides, the CDR3 is TGTGCCAGCAGTTTAGTTCATTTTGTGGCCGGGGGAGGCTACACCTTC.

In its sample, this clone was seen a few times. The chain is built from TRBV3-1 (or the pseudogene TRBV3-2) and TRBJ1-1; TRBD1 matches at 9 bases. The germline CDR1 and CDR2 sequences are LGHDT and YNNKEL (reference sequence). The CDR3 sequence is 13 residues long. Germline trimming cut 3 bases from V and 10 bases from J; bases unmatched to any gene: 6. The CDR3 DNA is TGTGCCAGCAGCCAGGACCCGACAGGGGGAGCTTTCTTT. Encoded protein: CASSQDPTGGAFF.